This is a list of T cell receptor beta chains from one sample in a study of cytomegalovirus exposure and HLA in healthy donors. The repertoire was sequenced with immunoSEQ multiplex PCR; TCRdb's copy has only in-frame clones and lacks some. The sample data list 40,000 to 65,000 clones. Sequenced input: PBMCs. The receptor set was obtained from a man in his forties or fifties in good health and CMV-seropositive. CDR3s include the opening cysteine and the closing phenylalanine or tryptophan. The order of the fields is J gene, V gene, CDR3 protein.

J: TRBJ2-2
V: TRBV6-5
CDR3: CASSKGLVGTGELFF

J: TRBJ1-2
V: TRBV6-1
CDR3: CASYSPGTGTLGTF

J: TRBJ1-2
V: TRBV4-3
CDR3: CASSQVSGYGYTF

J: TRBJ2-3
V: TRBV4-2
CDR3: CASSQVRHPGVTQYF

J: TRBJ1-2
V: TRBV6-6
CDR3: CASTLDSHYTF

J: TRBJ1-6
V: TRBV5-1
CDR3: CASSLELREDNSPLHF

J: TRBJ2-7
V: TRBV2
CDR3: CASGAQGANEQYF

J: TRBJ2-7
V: TRBV9
CDR3: CASSAGLAEVEQYF

J: TRBJ2-7
V: TRBV6-5
CDR3: CASIDGTRKQYF

J: TRBJ2-3
V: TRBV13
CDR3: CAGSLAGPDTQYF

J: TRBJ2-1
V: TRBV29-1
CDR3: CSHPGTSADNEQFF

J: TRBJ2-1
V: TRBV6-1
CDR3: CASCRARGYEQFF

J: TRBJ2-1
V: TRBV19
CDR3: CASTPTSGSSDNEQFF

J: TRBJ1-1
V: TRBV5-1
CDR3: CASSFPGQAEAFF

J: TRBJ1-1
V: TRBV7-9
CDR3: CASSSTGTYTEAFF